Each of the 15 T cell receptor beta chains below was sequenced from the same sample in a study of T cell changes during pregnancy in multiple sclerosis. Sequenced by immunoSEQ multiplex PCR; TCRdb stores in-frame clones only, minus some. This sample yields 60,000 to 65,000 clones, of which roughly 92% are seen a single time; more than 1.3% belongs to the top ten. The sample in question was peripheral blood, obtained in the second trimester of pregnancy. Receptors originate from a female donor with multiple sclerosis, enrolled in a pregnancy study.

The chain joins TRBV4-2 to TRBJ2-1, with D perhaps matching TRBD1 (6 bases). V was pared by 0 bases and J by 12 bases, with 15 bases between. CDR1 and CDR2 (germline): LGHNA, YNFKEQ. The CDR3 covers 14 residues. The CDR3 DNA sequence: TGTGCCAGCAGCCAAGATCTCGATGGGACAAGGCAGTTCTTC. Its translation: CASSQDLDGTRQFF.

The J gene is TRBJ2-1, the V gene TRBV30; the match to TRBD1 covers 9 bases. The CDR3 is made up of 11 amino acids. V lost 7 bases and J lost 8; bases outside the gene matches: 3. CDR1 is GTSNPN, CDR2 SVGIG, per germline (reference sequence). The CDR3 loop is CASQGAYEQFF. The CDR3, as DNA: TGTGCCTCACAGGGGGCATATGAGCAGTTCTTC.

CDR3 nucleotides: TGTGCCAGTAGTCCCAGCGGGAGCTCCTACAATGAGCAGTTCTTC. It yields the protein CASSPSGSSYNEQFF. The chain carries TRBV19 and TRBJ2-1, with 8 bases lining up with TRBD2. Germline V gene data show CDR1 as LNHDA and CDR2 as SQIVND (reference sequence). The junction had 3 bases not matched to a gene; V was cut back by 5 bases and J by 0 bases. The CDR3 spans 15 residues.

The rearrangement joins TRBV5-1 to TRBJ2-1, with a possible D match to TRBD1 (7 bases). Between the trimmed V and J ends, which lost 4 bases and 7 bases, there was a span of 15 bases. Per germline, CDR1 SGHRS and CDR2 YFSETQ. This CDR3 contains 14 residues. The CDR3 DNA sequence: TGCGCCAGCAGCGCGGGACAGAAGGCGAATGAGCAGTTCTTC. Amino acid sequence: CASSAGQKANEQFF.

CDR3 sequence reads: CASSSSGGAGNEAFF. In DNA, the CDR3 is TGTGCCAGCAGTTCCTCAGGGGGGGCTGGGAATGAAGCTTTCTTT. The V call is TRBV6-5, the J call TRBJ1-1; the match to TRBD1 covers 7 bases. The germline V gene has CDR1 MNHEY and CDR2 SVGAGI. V gave up 4 bases and J gave up 7 bases; unmatched junction bases: 12. The CDR3 extends over 15 amino acids.

The chain joins TRBV7-9 to TRBJ1-3, with 9 bases aligning to TRBD1. Germline V gene data show CDR1 as SEHNR and CDR2 as FQNEAQ (reference sequence). The CDR3 has 16 amino acids. Trimming took 8 bases from V and 0 from J; bases not matched to a gene: 8. CDR3 in DNA: TGTGCCAGCGGTTCTGGGACAGGGAACTCTGGAAACACCATATATTTT. This sequence encodes CASGSGTGNSGNTIYF.

The chain joins TRBV12-5 to TRBJ2-5, with 12 bases identical to TRBD2. The germline V gene has CDR1 LGHNT and CDR2 FRNRAP. This CDR3 comprises 16 residues. Losses at the gene ends were 2 bases for V and 4 bases for J; bases not matched to a gene: 5. CDR3 nucleotide sequence: TGTGCTAGTGGTTTGCGACTAGCGGGAGTAGGAGAGACCCAGTACTTC. As protein: CASGLRLAGVGETQYF.

The chain is built from TRBV7-9 and TRBJ2-2; 9 nucleotides agree with TRBD1. After removal of 2 bases from V and 2 bases from J, the junction contained 6 bases not matched to a gene. This CDR3 spans 17 amino acids. Per germline, CDR1 SEHNR and CDR2 FQNEAQ (reference sequence). The CDR3 sequence: CASSLSRQGDNTGELFF. The CDR3 DNA follows: TGTGCCAGCAGCTTATCACGACAGGGGGATAACACCGGGGAGCTGTTTTTT. The variable domain in full, with the rest retrieved from reference TRBV7-9 and TRBJ2-2, is DTGVSQNPRHKITKRGQNVTFRCDPISEHNRLYWYRQTLGQGPEFLTYFQNEAQLEKSRLLSDRFSAERPKGSFSTLEIQRTEQGDSAMYLCASSLSRQGDNTGELFFGEGSRLTVL.

The V and J genes are TRBV2 and TRBJ1-1; D is unclear. V gave up 2 bases and J gave up 1 base, with 5 bases separating them. This CDR3 spans 13 amino acids. Germline CDR1 and CDR2: SNHLY and FYNNEI. In DNA form, the CDR3 reads TGTGCCAGCAGTGAACCCGGGAACACTGAAGCTTTCTTT. Residues: CASSEPGNTEAFF.

This chain uses TRBV27 with TRBJ2-5; 7 bases are shared with TRBD2. Germline CDR1 MNHEY, CDR2 SMNVEV (reference sequence). J lost 4 bases, V lost 7 bases, and 12 bases had no gene match. The CDR3 is 15 amino acids. CDR3 amino acids: CASTTGGGEGETQYF. The DNA for the CDR3 is TGTGCCAGCACTACCGGGGGAGGGGAGGGAGAGACCCAGTACTTC.

This sequence joins TRBV19 and TRBJ2-5; possible D gene TRBD1, 5 bases. Germline V gene sequence: CDR1 LNHDA, CDR2 SQIVND (reference sequence). Trimming took off 4 bases at V and 5 bases at J, with 14 bases between the two ends. The CDR3 sequence is 14 residues long. CDR3 protein: CASSNPQGRETQYF. The CDR3 DNA reads TGTGCCAGTAGTAACCCGCAGGGCCGGGAGACCCAGTACTTC. Full variable domain (missing parts from reference TRBV19 and TRBJ2-5): DGGITQSPKYLFRKEGQNVTLSCEQNLNHDAMYWYRQDPGQGLRLIYYSQIVNDFQKGDIAEGYSVSREKKESFPLTVTSAQKNPTAFYLCASSNPQGRETQYFGPGTRLLVL.

This clone was seen a single time. The chain uses TRBV6-5 and TRBJ1-6, with 7 bases fitting TRBD1. Germline CDR1 MNHEY, CDR2 SVGAGI. The V and J ends lost 6 bases and 5 bases, in that order; junction bases with no gene match: 7. CDR3 size: 15 residues. The CDR3 region has the DNA TGTGCCAGCAGATCCGGGACAGTCGATAATTCACCCCTCCACTTT. This translates into CASRSGTVDNSPLHF.

This clone was counted a few times. The V and J genes are TRBV28 and TRBJ2-7; TRBD1 matches at 7 bases. The junction had 9 bases not matched to a gene; V was cut back by 6 bases and J by 4 bases. The CDR3 is 14 residues long. Germline lookup yields CDR1 MDHEN and CDR2 SYDVKM. The CDR3, as DNA: TGTGCCAGCAGGGAAGGACAGGAGACGTACGAGCAGTACTTC. Protein product: CASREGQETYEQYF. Full variable domain (remainder filled in from reference TRBV28 and TRBJ2-7): DVKVTQSSRYLVKRTGEKVFLECVQDMDHENMFWYRQDPGLGLRLIYFSYDVKMKEKGDIPEGYSVSREKKERFSLILESASTNQTSMYLCASREGQETYEQYFGPGTRLTVT.

The chain couples TRBV30 to TRBJ1-1; TRBD1 is a possible D gene (5 bases). V was pared by 0 bases and J by 10 bases, with 18 bases between. This CDR3 is 14 amino acids long. Per the germline V gene, CDR1 is GTSNPN and CDR2 is SVGIG (reference sequence). Here the CDR3 reads CAWSVWGPTAGAFF. For the CDR3, the DNA is TGTGCCTGGAGTGTATGGGGCCCTACGGCCGGAGCTTTCTTT.

The chain has TRBV4-1 and TRBJ2-1, with 10 bases fitting TRBD2. This CDR3 region has 16 residues. CDR1 MGHRA and CDR2 YSYEKL come from the germline V gene. With V trimmed by 4 bases and J by 8 bases, 11 bases remained unmatched. CDR3 bases: TGCGCCAGCAGCCTAAGAGCTAGCGGGAGATACGATGAGCAGTTCTTC. Translated, it gives CASSLRASGRYDEQFF.